This TCR beta chain was identified in a study of cytotoxic CD8 clonotypes in ibrutinib-treated CLL. The CDR3 has 14 amino acids. From germline, CDR1 is MGHRA and CDR2 YSYEKL. Deletions cut 0 bases from V and 2 bases from J, with 8 bases between. Target depth was 1 in 200,000 to 1 in 1 million T cells, about 10x per clonotype. Only in-frame clones appear in the TCRdb table, and some are missing; sequencing was by immunoSEQ multiplex PCR. The sample contains approximately 300,000 clones, about 80% of which appear only once. The clonotype originates from a human donor with chronic lymphocytic leukemia. The rearrangement joins TRBV4-1 to TRBJ2-7, with D hard to call. Sequenced material: PBMCs, taken before ibrutinib treatment. CDR3 loop: CASSQDESPYEQYF. For the CDR3, the DNA is TGCGCCAGCAGCCAAGATGAGTCTCCCTACGAGCAGTACTTC.